Presented here are 30 T cell receptor beta chains from one specimen sequenced in a study of T cell repertoires in cytomegalovirus infection. TCRdb re-called the reads with MiXCR, one entry per CDR3 protein. The sample has around 280,000 distinct CDR3 sequences, around 15% seen once; the top ten hold about 8.7%. The source material was PBMCs. These receptors all come from a human donor in good health (CMV status not recorded). Some clones in this sample may be carry-over from other donors' samples.

This clonotype was counted between two and nine times. J is TRBJ1-1 and V is TRBV20-1, with no clear D. The CDR3 consists of 13 residues. From germline, CDR1 is DFQATT and CDR2 SNEGSKA (reference sequence). The germline V and J ends were trimmed by 6 bases and 1 base, with 12 bases remaining between them. CDR3 DNA sequence: TGCAGTGCCAAGACCAGTAAGAACACTGAAGCTTTCTTT. Translating it yields CSAKTSKNTEAFF.

This clonotype was found once. It may be a read error: a sequence one base away is much more abundant. The conserved closing phenylalanine or tryptophan is absent in this CDR3, likely reflecting a read error. The CDR3 sequence: CATNDGYNEQFL. CDR3 in DNA: TGTGCCACCAACGACGGTTACAATGAGCAGTTCTTA. V is TRBV7-2 and J is TRBJ2-1; no clear D gene. CDR1 is SGHTA and CDR2 is FQGNSA in the germline V gene. Trimming shortened V by 10 bases and J by 4 bases, and 11 bases separated the two germline ends. The CDR3 length is 12 residues.

This clonotype appeared many times. The chain is built from TRBV10-3 and TRBJ2-2; TRBD2 matches at 9 bases. V trimming: 6 bases; J trimming: 0 bases; junction bases outside the gene matches: 5. CDR1 is ENHRY and CDR2 is SYGVKD in the germline V gene. The CDR3 spans 16 residues. CDR3 loop: CAIRASGVPNTGELFF. DNA for the CDR3: TGTGCCATCAGGGCTAGCGGGGTTCCGAACACCGGGGAGCTGTTTTTT.

The chain employs TRBV25-1 and TRBJ1-1; no firm D call. The germline V gene has CDR1 MGHDK and CDR2 SYGVNS. The V gene lost 6 bases and the J gene lost 10 bases, with 12 bases spanning the gap. This CDR3 region has 11 residues. The CDR3 loop reads CASSLGPGAFF. CDR3 bases: TGTGCCAGCAGCCTTGGCCCTGGAGCTTTCTTT.

Ten or more counts support this clonotype. This chain uses TRBV6-1 with TRBJ1-5, with D perhaps TRBD1 (5 bases). The germline V and J ends were trimmed by 6 bases and 0 bases, with 18 bases remaining between them. The germline V gene has CDR1 MNHNS and CDR2 SASEGT. The CDR3 loop spans 17 amino acids. Written as DNA, the CDR3 is TGTGCCAGCAGCAGAACCGGGACCATCTATAGCAATCAGCCCCAGCATTTT. It encodes CASSRTGTIYSNQPQHF.

V and J are TRBV6-1 and TRBJ2-7; the match to TRBD2 covers 7 bases. The trim removed 3 bases at V and 6 bases at J, leaving 11 bases unmatched. Germline V gene sequence: CDR1 MNHNS, CDR2 SASEGT. The CDR3 loop spans 15 amino acids. CDR3 protein: CASSETAGRSGEQYF. Written as DNA, the CDR3 is TGTGCCAGCAGTGAGACAGCGGGGCGCTCCGGCGAGCAGTACTTC.

The rearrangement joins TRBV2 to TRBJ2-1, with TRBD2 as a possible D gene (7 bases). The germline V gene encodes CDR1 SNHLY and CDR2 FYNNEI. The V end was cut by 8 bases, the J end by 1 base, with 15 bases between. This CDR3 region has 15 residues. The CDR3 reads CASGGGHPSYNEQFF. The DNA of the CDR3 is TGTGCCAGCGGCGGGGGCCACCCTTCCTACAATGAGCAGTTCTTC.

This chain connects TRBV6-2 or TRBV6-3 to TRBJ2-7; tentative D call: TRBD1 (7 bases). CDR1 is MNHEY, CDR2 SVGEGT, per germline. This CDR3 contains 18 residues. The ends were cut back, 0 bases at V and 2 bases at J, with 20 bases in the middle. For the CDR3, the DNA is TGTGCCAGCAGTTACTCTAAGGGGATCGGGGGACAGCCCTACGAGCAGTACTTC. Residues: CASSYSKGIGGQPYEQYF.

At least ten counts were recorded for this clonotype. This chain joins TRBV20-1 and TRBJ2-7; 9 bases map to TRBD2. There are 15 residues in the CDR3. Germline CDR1 and CDR2: DFQATT and SNEGSKA (reference sequence). The V gene end was trimmed by 0 bases and the J gene end by 3 bases; junction bases not matched to a gene: 6. Here the CDR3 DNA reads TGCAGTGCTAGAGATGTCGCGGGGGGGTTCTACGAGCAGTACTTC. This encodes CSARDVAGGFYEQYF.

For this clonotype: A much larger clone differs by one base, so this may be a read error. This rearrangement joins TRBV9 to TRBJ1-6, with unresolved D. This CDR3 is built from 14 residues. Germline CDR1 is SGDLS and CDR2 is YYNGEE. Trimming took 3 bases from V and 9 from J, leaving 13 bases between them. The CDR3 sequence: CASSGTAISSPLHF. The CDR3 nucleotides read TGTGCCAGCAGCGGGACGGCGATTAGTTCACCCCTCCACTTT.

In its sample, this clonotype was seen many times. The chain couples TRBV28 to TRBJ2-1; 10 bases map to TRBD2. The ends lost 3 bases at V and 5 bases at J; junction bases unmatched: 7. Germline loops: CDR1 MDHEN, CDR2 SYDVKM. The CDR3 has 16 amino acids. The CDR3 nucleotides are TGTGCCAGCAGTTTGTACCCCGGGACTAGCGACAATGAGCAGTTCTTC. Translated: CASSLYPGTSDNEQFF.

J is TRBJ2-1 and V is TRBV5-1, with D hard to call. V lost 7 bases and J 0 bases, leaving 14 bases between the germline ends. The germline gives CDR1 SGHRS, CDR2 YFSETQ. CDR3 length: 15 residues. The CDR3 DNA is TGCGCCAGCCGCTCGGTGGTAAGCTCCTACAATGAGCAGTTCTTC. Translated: CASRSVVSSYNEQFF.

This clonotype was counted only a few times. The V and J genes are TRBV6-5 and TRBJ1-4; 8 nucleotides match TRBD1. This CDR3 is built from 15 residues. The V gene's germline CDR1 is MNHEY and CDR2 SVGAGI. Unmatched junction bases numbered 3, after V lost 5 bases and J lost 1 base. The CDR3 sequence: CASSVTGGTNEKLFF. DNA of the CDR3: TGTGCCAGCAGTGTAACAGGGGGAACTAATGAAAAACTGTTTTTT.

This clonotype was counted only a few times. This chain links TRBV5-4 with TRBJ1-2; weak D call: TRBD1 (5 bases). CDR1 and CDR2 from the germline V gene are SGHNT and YYREEE (reference sequence). Trimming took off 4 bases at V and 8 bases at J, with 24 bases between the two ends. The CDR3 extends over 16 amino acids. The CDR3 DNA sequence: TGTGCCAGCAGCCCAGGTGGGACCTTGAAATCTGGGGGCTACACCTTC. Residues: CASSPGGTLKSGGYTF.

This clonotype showed up many times. The chain employs TRBV7-2 and TRBJ2-1, with TRBD2 matching over 10 bases. The ends lost 3 bases at V and 5 bases at J; junction bases unmatched: 7. The CDR3 has 16 amino acids. Germline V lookup: CDR1 SGHTA, CDR2 FQGNSA. The CDR3 region has the DNA TGTGCCAGCAGCTTTAGCAGCGGGAGGGCCCACAATGAGCAGTTCTTC. Protein sequence: CASSFSSGRAHNEQFF.

A few counts support this clonotype. V and J are TRBV20-1 and TRBJ2-7; 7 bases match TRBD1. With 5 bases clipped from V and 3 bases from J, the junction kept 4 bases outside the gene matches. Germline V gene sequence: CDR1 DFQATT, CDR2 SNEGSKA (reference sequence). The CDR3 spans 12 residues. CDR3 residues: CSAPGQNYEQYF. In nucleotides, the CDR3 is TGCAGTGCTCCGGGACAGAACTACGAGCAGTACTTC.

This clonotype was detected ten times or more. The J gene is TRBJ1-1, the V gene TRBV7-9, with D possibly TRBD1 on 5 matching bases. The germline CDR1 and CDR2 sequences are SEHNR and FQNEAQ (reference sequence). V gave up 1 base and J gave up 6 bases, with 9 bases separating them. The CDR3 sequence is 13 residues long. The CDR3 spells CASSLDRGPEAFF. Here the CDR3 DNA reads TGTGCCAGCAGCTTAGATAGGGGCCCTGAAGCTTTCTTT.

This clonotype was found many times. The V gene is TRBV9, the J gene TRBJ1-2, with D unclear. There are 11 residues in the CDR3. Per germline, CDR1 SGDLS and CDR2 YYNGEE. The ends were cut back, 7 bases at V and 7 bases at J, with 11 bases in the middle. CDR3 sequence: CASGLGSGYTF. The CDR3 DNA reads TGTGCCAGCGGTTTAGGGTCTGGCTACACCTTC.

The sample holds many counts of this clonotype. V and J are TRBV7-2 and TRBJ2-5; 15 nucleotides align to TRBD2. The germline CDR1 and CDR2 sequences are SGHTA and FQGNSA. With V trimmed by 4 bases and J by 1 base, 7 bases remained unmatched. The CDR3 extends over 18 amino acids. The CDR3 protein is CASSWGTSGRKSQETQYF. The DNA for the CDR3 is TGTGCCAGCAGCTGGGGGACTAGCGGGAGGAAATCCCAAGAGACCCAGTACTTC.

The sample holds many counts of this clonotype. J is TRBJ2-7 and V is TRBV7-9; 9 nucleotides align to TRBD1. The CDR3 loop spans 18 amino acids. Germline CDR1 reads SEHNR; CDR2 reads FQNEAQ (reference sequence). J gave up 2 bases and V 5 bases, and 16 bases lay outside the gene matches. CDR3 sequence (DNA): TGTGCCAGCAGCGATGTCCCGGGACAGGGACCCAATGCCTACGAGCAGTACTTC. Its translation is CASSDVPGQGPNAYEQYF.

This chain links TRBV5-1 with TRBJ1-6; perhaps TRBD1 as D (5 bases). Germline CDR1 is SGHRS and CDR2 is YFSETQ. The CDR3 totals 14 residues. V lost 4 bases to trimming and J lost 9 bases, with 14 bases between them. The CDR3 DNA reads as TGCGCCAGCAGCCCCGGGACGGTAGTTTCACCCCTCCACTTT. Translating gives CASSPGTVVSPLHF.

This clonotype appeared a few times. The V call is TRBV20-1, the J call TRBJ2-5, with D possibly matching TRBD1 (5 bases). Looked up from germline, CDR1 is DFQATT and CDR2 is SNEGSKA (reference sequence). V was cut by 0 bases and J by 3 bases, with 14 bases left in between. The length of the CDR3 is 15 residues. In DNA, the CDR3 is TGCAGTGCTAGAGATCGTCCTAGGGGAAAAGAGACCCAGTACTTC. Amino acid sequence: CSARDRPRGKETQYF.

This clonotype was picked up a small number of times. The V call is TRBV20-1, the J call TRBJ1-2; 11 positions agree with TRBD1. Germline CDR1 DFQATT, CDR2 SNEGSKA (reference sequence). The trim removed 4 bases at V and 3 bases at J, leaving 7 bases unmatched. CDR3 length: 15 residues. The CDR3 DNA reads TGCAGTGCTACCCGGACAGGGGGCAAGGACTATGGCTACACCTTC. It translates to CSATRTGGKDYGYTF.

In the case of this clonotype: The conserved phenylalanine or tryptophan normally closing the CDR3 is absent here, so this likely arose from a read error. V gene TRBV10-3 combines with J gene TRBJ2-1, with D possibly called TRBD1 or TRBD2 (5 bases each). V lost 1 base, J lost 6 bases, and 10 bases lay in between. The CDR3 runs 14 residues. CDR1 ENHRY and CDR2 SYGVKD come from the germline V gene. CDR3 residues: CAISEFGTVNEQFV. In DNA form, the CDR3 reads TGTGCCATCAGTGAGTTCGGGACCGTCAATGAGCAGTTCGTC.

This clonotype has a handful of counts. J is TRBJ1-1 and V is TRBV3-1; a weak D match, TRBD1 (5 bases). The CDR3 covers 16 residues. Germline values: CDR1 LGHDT, CDR2 YNNKEL (reference sequence). Trimming stripped 3 bases from V and 2 bases from J, with 16 bases between. Here the CDR3 reads CASSHTRAGTNTEAFF. CDR3 DNA: TGTGCCAGCAGCCATACAAGGGCAGGGACTAACACTGAAGCTTTCTTT.

The rearrangement uses TRBV28 and TRBJ2-1; 11 nucleotides match TRBD2. This CDR3 has 15 residues. Germline V gene lookup returns CDR1 MDHEN and CDR2 SYDVKM. J lost 8 bases, V lost 1 base, and 4 bases had no gene match. The CDR3 region is CASSLLAGGPDEQFF. CDR3 DNA: TGTGCCAGCAGTTTATTAGCGGGAGGGCCGGATGAGCAGTTCTTC.

This clonotype was recorded at least ten times. This chain joins TRBV28 and TRBJ2-3, with D tentatively TRBD2 (5 bases). Germline CDR1 is MDHEN and CDR2 is SYDVKM. The CDR3 contains 13 residues. With 6 bases removed from V and 10 bases from J, the gap between germline ends came to 17 bases. CDR3 DNA: TGTGCCAGCAGCAAAAACCAACCCGGGGCGCAGTATTTT. Translated, it gives CASSKNQPGAQYF.

This chain uses TRBV5-8 with TRBJ1-1; 7 positions agree with TRBD1. After removal of 4 bases from V and 1 base from J, the junction contained 4 bases not matched to a gene. The CDR3 is made up of 14 amino acids. Germline-derived CDR1 and CDR2 are SGHTS and YDEGEE. The CDR3 DNA is TGTGCCAGCAGCCGTGGGGACAGGAACACTGAAGCTTTCTTT. Translated: CASSRGDRNTEAFF.

This clonotype was counted many times. The gene calls are TRBV7-2 and TRBJ1-1, with 8 nucleotides matching TRBD1. The ends lost 5 bases at V and 4 bases at J; junction bases unmatched: 6. The germline V gene encodes CDR1 SGHTA and CDR2 FQGNSA. The CDR3 loop spans 14 amino acids. The CDR3 DNA sequence: TGTGCCAGCAGCGATGGACAGGGTTTCACTGAAGCTTTCTTT. Translation gives CASSDGQGFTEAFF.

This clonotype was recorded a few times. This chain joins TRBV29-1 and TRBJ2-1, with a possible D match to TRBD1 (6 bases). Germline CDR1 reads SQVTM; CDR2 reads ANQGSEA. This CDR3 is built from 14 residues. Trimming stripped 2 bases from V and 7 bases from J, with 15 bases between. The CDR3 protein is CSVERVQGLNEQFF. CDR3 in DNA: TGCAGCGTTGAACGGGTACAGGGATTGAATGAGCAGTTCTTC.